Described below is a single T cell receptor beta chain sequence and its context. This sample was included in a study of T cells expressing NK-cell markers. CDR3 length: 16 amino acids. From germline, CDR1 is LNHNV and CDR2 YYDKDF (reference sequence). TCRdb reanalyzed the 5' RACE reads, giving one entry per CDR3 protein sequence and no DNA. With about 260,000 distinct CDR3 sequences in the sample, the ten largest clones hold 0.3% to 0.45%. Source material: blood T cells: a sorted CD56 or NKG2C T cell subset, CD4+ or CD8+ T cells, or bulk PBMC T cells (not recorded which). This receptor was identified in a man younger than 35 in good health. J is TRBJ2-5 and V is TRBV15; there is no DNA to check the TCRdb D call of TRBD1. CDR3 amino acids: CATSRDKGVAGETQYF. The variable domain in full, completed from reference TRBV15 and TRBJ2-5, reads DAMVIQNPRYQVTQFGKPVTLSCSQTLNHNVMYWYQQKSSQAPKLLFHYYDKDFNNEADTPDNFQSRRPNTSFCFLDIRSPGLGDTAMYLCATSRDKGVAGETQYFGPGTRLLVL.